This T cell receptor (beta chain) was sequenced in a study of control samples from healthy donors and cancer patients. V was cut by 2 bases and J by 9 bases, with 11 bases left in between. In germline, CDR1 is KGHSH, CDR2 LQKENI. The CDR3 covers 13 residues. The table came from immunoSEQ multiplex PCR; TCRdb's copy has only in-frame clones and leaves some out. The sample lists tens of thousands of clones; roughly 90% were seen once. The chain combines TRBV18 with TRBJ1-5; D perhaps matches TRBD1 (5 bases). Specimen: PBMCs. The sequence was collected from a man aged 35-49 years with colorectal cancer. The CDR3 sequence: CASSPWGEMPQHF. For the CDR3, the DNA is TGTGCCAGCTCACCATGGGGGGAGATGCCCCAGCATTTT.